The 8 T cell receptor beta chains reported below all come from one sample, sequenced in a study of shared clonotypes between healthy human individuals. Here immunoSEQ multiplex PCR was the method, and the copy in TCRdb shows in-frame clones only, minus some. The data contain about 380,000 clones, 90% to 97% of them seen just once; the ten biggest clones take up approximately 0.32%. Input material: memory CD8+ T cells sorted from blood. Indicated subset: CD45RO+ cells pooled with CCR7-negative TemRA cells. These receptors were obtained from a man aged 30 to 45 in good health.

CDR3: CASNTPGQGVRGYTF. CDR3 nucleotide sequence: TGTGCCAGCAACACACCGGGACAGGGAGTGAGGGGCTACACCTTC. This sequence joins TRBV5-4 and TRBJ1-2; 9 bases fit TRBD1. CDR1 is SGHNT, CDR2 YYREEE, per germline (reference sequence). With 6 bases clipped from V and 8 bases from J, the junction kept 14 bases outside the gene matches. The length of the CDR3 is 15 residues.

The CDR3 DNA follows: TGTGCCAGCAGTACGGAAACAGATACGCAGTATTTT. It yields the protein CASSTETDTQYF. The V call is TRBV6-1, the J call TRBJ2-3, with D uncertain. CDR1 and CDR2 (germline): MNHNS, SASEGT. V dropped 5 bases and J dropped 3 bases, with 6 bases sitting between them. This CDR3 comprises 12 residues.

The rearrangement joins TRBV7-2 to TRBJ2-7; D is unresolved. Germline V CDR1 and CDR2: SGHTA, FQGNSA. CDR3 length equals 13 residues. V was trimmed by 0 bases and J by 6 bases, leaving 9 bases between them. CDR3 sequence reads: CASSLALALEQYF. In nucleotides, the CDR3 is TGTGCCAGCAGCTTAGCGCTTGCGCTCGAGCAGTACTTC.

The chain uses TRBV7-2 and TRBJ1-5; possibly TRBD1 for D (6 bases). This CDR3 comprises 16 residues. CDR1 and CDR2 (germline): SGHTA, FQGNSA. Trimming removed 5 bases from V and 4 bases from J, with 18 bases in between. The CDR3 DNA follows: TGTGCCAGCAGCCCTTTTGGGGTAGGGGGGAATCAGCCCCAGCATTTT. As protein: CASSPFGVGGNQPQHF.

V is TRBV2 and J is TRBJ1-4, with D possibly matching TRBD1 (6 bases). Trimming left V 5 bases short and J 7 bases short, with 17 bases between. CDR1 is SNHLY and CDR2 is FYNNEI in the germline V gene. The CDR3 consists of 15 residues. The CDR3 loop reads CASSLTGLLGEKLFF. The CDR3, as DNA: TGTGCCAGCAGTTTAACAGGGCTATTAGGTGAAAAACTGTTTTTT.

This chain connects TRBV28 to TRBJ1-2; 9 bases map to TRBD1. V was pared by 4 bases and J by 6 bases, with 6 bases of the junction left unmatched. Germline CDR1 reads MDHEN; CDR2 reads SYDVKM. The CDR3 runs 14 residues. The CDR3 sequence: CASSSIQGADGYTF. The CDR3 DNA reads TGTGCCAGCAGTTCCATACAGGGGGCGGATGGCTACACCTTC.

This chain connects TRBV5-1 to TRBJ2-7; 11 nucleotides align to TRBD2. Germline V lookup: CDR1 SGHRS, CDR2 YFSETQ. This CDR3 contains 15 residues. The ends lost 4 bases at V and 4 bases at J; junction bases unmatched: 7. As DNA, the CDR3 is TGCGCCAGCAGCCCCCTAGCGGGAGGTTGGTACGAGCAGTACTTC. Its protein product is CASSPLAGGWYEQYF. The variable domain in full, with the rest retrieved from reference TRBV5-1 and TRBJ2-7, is KAGVTQTPRYLIKTRGQQVTLSCSPISGHRSVSWYQQTPGQGLQFLFEYFSETQRNKGNFPGRFSGRQFSNSRSEMNVSTLELGDSALYLCASSPLAGGWYEQYFGPGTRLTVT.

The CDR3, as DNA: TGTGCCAGCAGCTCATTAGGACTAGCGGGAGTCCACACCATCTACAATGAGCAGTTCTTC. Encoded protein: CASSSLGLAGVHTIYNEQFF. The V and J genes are TRBV7-8 and TRBJ2-1; 13 bases agree with TRBD2. Germline assignment: CDR1 SGHVS and CDR2 FQNEAQ. There are 20 residues in the CDR3. The V and J ends lost 4 bases and 3 bases, in that order; junction bases with no gene match: 15.